The clone carrying this T cell receptor beta chain has only a few counts. Its antigen is currently unknown. This sample is part of a study of beta chain features in type 1 diabetes. Study results and caveats: Shorter TCRB CDR3s, moderately but significantly so, were found in Type 1 diabetes patients in all four CD4+ subsets. Amplification by PCR could prefer shorter templates, with the same effect in patients and controls.

Cells sorted by CD45RO/CCR7/CD25/CD127/CD95/CD27 comprised CD4+ naive, central memory, regulatory and stem cell-like memory cells. Reverse transcribing all isolated RNA meant expressed TCRB transcripts were sequenced. Assay used: immunoSEQ multiplex PCR; TCRdb lists only in-frame clones, some missing. The sample holds about 400,000 clones, around 12% seen once. The germline V gene has CDR1 ENHRY and CDR2 SYGVKD. V lost 4 bases and J lost 5, with 11 bases in between. The CDR3 contains 13 residues. The TCR was taken from a woman between 18 and 29 years old with type 1 diabetes. The rearrangement joins TRBV10-3 to TRBJ1-2; D remains unclear. Sequenced: naive CD4+ T cells from blood. Here the CDR3 DNA reads TGTGCCATCAGTGTGGAGGAGAGATATGGCTACACCTTC. Translation: CAISVEERYGYTF.